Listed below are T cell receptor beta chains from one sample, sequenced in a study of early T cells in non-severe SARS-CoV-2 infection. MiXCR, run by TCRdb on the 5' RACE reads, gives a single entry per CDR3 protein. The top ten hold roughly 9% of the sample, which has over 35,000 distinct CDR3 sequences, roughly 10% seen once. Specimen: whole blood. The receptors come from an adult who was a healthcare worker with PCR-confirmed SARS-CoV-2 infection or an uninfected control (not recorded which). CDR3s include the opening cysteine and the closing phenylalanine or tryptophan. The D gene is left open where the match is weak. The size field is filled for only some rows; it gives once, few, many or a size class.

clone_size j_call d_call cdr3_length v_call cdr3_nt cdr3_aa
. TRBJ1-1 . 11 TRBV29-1 TGCAGCGTTCCTAGGGGTACTGAAGCTTTCTTT CSVPRGTEAFF
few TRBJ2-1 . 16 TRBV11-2 TGTGCCAGCAGCTCCGAGTTAGGAGGATTCTACAATGAGCAGTTCTTC CASSSELGGFYNEQFF
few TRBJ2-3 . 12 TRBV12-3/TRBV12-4 TGTGCCAGCCAGGGGTCCACAGATACGCAGTATTTT CASQGSTDTQYF
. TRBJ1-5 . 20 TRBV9 TGTGCCAGCAGCGTAGTTGGCAATCGGTCAGAAAAGACCCCAATAAAGCCCCAGCATTTT CASSVVGNRSEKTPIKPQHF
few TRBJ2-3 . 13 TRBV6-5 TGTGCCAGCAGTCGAACCCAGTCGGATACGCAGTATTTT CASSRTQSDTQYF
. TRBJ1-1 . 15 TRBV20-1 TGCAGTGCTAGGGACTACGGGACAACGGACACTGAAGCTTTCTTT CSARDYGTTDTEAFF
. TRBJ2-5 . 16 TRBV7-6 TGTGCCAGCAGCGATCGGCCCACGACAGTTCAAGAGACCCAGTACTTC CASSDRPTTVQETQYF
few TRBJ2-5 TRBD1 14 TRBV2 TGTGCCAGCAGTGGCCGGACAGGGCAAGAGACCCAGTACTTC CASSGRTGQETQYF
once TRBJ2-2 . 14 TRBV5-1 TGCGCCAGCAGCTTGGGGCAGTACACCGGGGAGCTGTTTTTT CASSLGQYTGELFF
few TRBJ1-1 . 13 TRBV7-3 TGTGCCAGCAGCCAAGAGCCGAACACTGAAGCTTTCTTT CASSQEPNTEAFF
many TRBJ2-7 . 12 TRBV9 TGTGCCAGCAGCGGGAACTCCTACGAGCAGTACTTC CASSGNSYEQYF
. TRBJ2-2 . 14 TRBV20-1 TGCAGTGCTAGAAAAGCGGTGAACACCGGGGAGCTGTTTTTT CSARKAVNTGELFF
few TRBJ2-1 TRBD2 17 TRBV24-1 TGTGCCACCAGTGACGTCTCTAGCGGGGGGGCCCCCCATGAGCAGTTCTTC CATSDVSSGGAPHEQFF
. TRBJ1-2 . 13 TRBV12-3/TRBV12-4 TGTGCCAGCAGTTTAACAGGAATCTATGGCTACACCTTC CASSLTGIYGYTF
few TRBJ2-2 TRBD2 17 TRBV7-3 TGTGCCAGCAGCTTAACTGGTAGCGGGGTTCTCGGCGGGGAGCTGTTTTTT CASSLTGSGVLGGELFF
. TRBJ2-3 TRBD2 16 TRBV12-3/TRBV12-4 TGTGCCAGCAGTTTCTCTCTAGCGGGGTTGGAAGATACGCAGTATTTT CASSFSLAGLEDTQYF